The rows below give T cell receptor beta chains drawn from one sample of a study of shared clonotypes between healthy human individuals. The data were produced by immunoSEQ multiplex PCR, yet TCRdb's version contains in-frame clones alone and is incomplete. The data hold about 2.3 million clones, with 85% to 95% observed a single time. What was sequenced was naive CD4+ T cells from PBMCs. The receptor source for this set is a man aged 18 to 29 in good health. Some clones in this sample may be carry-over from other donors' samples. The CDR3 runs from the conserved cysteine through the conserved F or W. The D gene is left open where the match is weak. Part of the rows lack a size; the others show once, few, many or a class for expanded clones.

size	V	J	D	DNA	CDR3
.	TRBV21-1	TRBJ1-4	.	TGTGCCAGCAGCCCCCGGTGGGGCGAAAAACTGTTTTTT	CASSPRWGEKLFF
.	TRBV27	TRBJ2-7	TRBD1	TGTGCCAGCACCCGGACAGGCCTAACGGTGGTTGAGCAGTACTTC	CASTRTGLTVVEQYF
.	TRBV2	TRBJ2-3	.	TGTGCCAGCAGTGAGAGGACAACTGATACGCAGTATTTT	CASSERTTDTQYF
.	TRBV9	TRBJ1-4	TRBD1	TGTGCCAGCAGCGTACGCGGGACAGGGTCTGAAAAACTGTTTTTT	CASSVRGTGSEKLFF
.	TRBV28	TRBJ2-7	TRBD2	TGTGCCAGCAGTCCGGGGGGGACGGAACACTACGAGCAGTACTTC	CASSPGGTEHYEQYF
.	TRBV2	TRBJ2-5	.	TGTGCCAGCAGAGGCCAGAAAGAGACCCAGTACTTC	CASRGQKETQYF
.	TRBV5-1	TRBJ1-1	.	TGCGCCAGCAGCTTCAACGGGGTCACTGAAGCTTTCTTT	CASSFNGVTEAFF
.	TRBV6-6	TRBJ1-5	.	TGTGCCAGCAGTCCCCACAGCCCAGCAGGTCAGCCCCAGCATTTT	CASSPHSPAGQPQHF
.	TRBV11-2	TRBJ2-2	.	TGTGCCAGCAGCCCCGTATCCCATATCACCGGGGAGCTGTTTTTT	CASSPVSHITGELFF
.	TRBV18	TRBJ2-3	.	TGTGCCAGCTCACGGGGAAACACAGATACGCAGTATTTT	CASSRGNTDTQYF
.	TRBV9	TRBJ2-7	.	TGTGCCAGCAGCGTAGGTAGCCAGTTCGGGGCCTACGAGCAGTACTTC	CASSVGSQFGAYEQYF
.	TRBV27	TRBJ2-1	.	TGTGCCAGCAGTCGGACGCAGGGGGGTGGGTTCAATGAGCAGTTCTTC	CASSRTQGGGFNEQFF
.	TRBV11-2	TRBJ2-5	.	TGTGCCAGCAGCAGAGAGCAGATCCAAGAGACCCAGTACTTC	CASSREQIQETQYF
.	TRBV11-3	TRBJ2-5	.	TGTGCCAGCACCATAGGGGCGGAGACCCAGTACTTC	CASTIGAETQYF
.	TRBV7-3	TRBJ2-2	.	TGTGCCAGCAGCTCCACAGGGACCGGGGAGCTGTTTTTT	CASSSTGTGELFF
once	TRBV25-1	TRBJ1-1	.	TGTGCCAGCGTCTCAATGGGGGGGCCAACTGAAGCTTTCTTT	CASVSMGGPTEAFF
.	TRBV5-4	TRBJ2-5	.	TGTGCCAGCAGCGGAGACCGGGCCACAGGTGGGGAGACCCAGTACTTC	CASSGDRATGGETQYF
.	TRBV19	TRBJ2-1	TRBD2	TGTGCCAGTATATCTAGGGGCGGGAGGAATGAGCAGTTCTTC	CASISRGGRNEQFF
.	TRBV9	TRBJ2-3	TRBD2	TGTGCCAGCAGCGTAGCGCCTAGCGGGACCACAGATACGCAGTATTTT	CASSVAPSGTTDTQYF
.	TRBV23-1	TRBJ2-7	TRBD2	TGCGCCAGCAGTCAGCTGCTAGCGGGACCTGCGCGGCAGTACTTC	CASSQLLAGPARQYF
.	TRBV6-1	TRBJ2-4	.	TGTGCCAGCAGTGAAGCGCCCACAGGAGGAAACATTCAGTACTTC	CASSEAPTGGNIQYF
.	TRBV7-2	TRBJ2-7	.	TGTGCCAGCAGCTTATCCTTAGCCTCGGGGTCCTACGAGCAGTACTTC	CASSLSLASGSYEQYF
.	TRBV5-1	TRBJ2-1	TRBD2	TGCGCCAGCAGCCAGGGACTAGTCTCCTACAATGAGCAGTTCTTC	CASSQGLVSYNEQFF
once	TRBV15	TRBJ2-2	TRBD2	TGTGCCACCAGCAAAGGAGGACTAGCGGGAGTAAGCACCGGGGAGCTGTTTTTT	CATSKGGLAGVSTGELFF
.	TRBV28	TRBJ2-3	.	TGTGCCAGCAGTTTATCAGGAGATACGCAGTATTTT	CASSLSGDTQYF
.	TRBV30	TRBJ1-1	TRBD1	TGTGCCTGGAGGGACAGGGTTTTAGGGATGGCGAACACTGAAGCTTTCTTT	CAWRDRVLGMANTEAFF
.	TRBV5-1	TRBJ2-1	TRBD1	TGCGCCAGCGGCCGACAGGGGGCAGACAATGAGCAGTTCTTC	CASGRQGADNEQFF
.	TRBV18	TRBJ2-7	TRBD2	TGTGCCAGCTCACCAGGGACTAGCGGGAGGGCCTTGGGCGAGCAGTACTTC	CASSPGTSGRALGEQYF